The entry below describes one TCR beta chain. Its antigen is still unknown. No base quality values were provided; no much bigger clone lies one nucleotide off. Cut back by 0 bases and 4 bases, the V and J ends lie 13 bases apart. Taken from cysteine to phenylalanine, the CDR3 has 15 residues. The read is trimmed to its CDR3 DNA, 45 bases read in frame from base 1. In the germline V gene, CDR1 corresponds to SGHRS and CDR2 to YFSETQ. This sample is drawn from a study of cytomegalovirus exposure and HLA in healthy donors (dated by TCRdb to about 2017). Describing the broader study: According to an earlier analysis of around 600 of the donors, 150 million to 200 million T cells yielded over 100 million unique TCR beta sequences and approximately 300 Gb of sequence data. The number of donors typed differed by locus, with roughly 620-640 for A, B, C, DRB1 and DQB1, more than 500 for DQA1, 600 to 610 for DPA1, and some 440 for DPB1. Along with the 666-subject first cohort, a separate validation cohort of over a hundred different subjects was used. The T cell repertoires of some 700 subjects were profiled by immunosequencing and related to cytomegalovirus serostatus. All discovery cohort repertoires had been generated using a single sequencing platform. Among 398 genotyped donors of the cohort, an average of 235,054 unique TCR beta nucleotide sequences were sequenced per donor, about a sixth of them non-productive. The study was designed to test whether signatures of past pathogen exposure could be identified by cataloging public T cell receptors. Approximately 300 gigabases of sequencing data and around 85 million unique TCR sequences made up an early release that covered 500 to 700 HLA-typed donors. Of the roughly 400 genotyped donors, over 70% fell in the genetic ancestry cluster associated with self-reported Caucasian donors. Roughly 5 DR-DQ haplotypes were handled as single units for association and clustering, since linkage in the cohort was strong. Donor age, sex, ethnicity and CMV serostatus were collected together with the repertoire data. The study combined high-throughput TCR immunosequencing, statistical association of individual TCRs with disease status, and machine learning to predict cytomegalovirus infection status. HLA typing covered class I and class II loci at four-digit resolution. In a later analysis, previously published TCR beta repertoires from 550 to 700 donors were re-analyzed and high-resolution HLA genotyping was added so that TCR occurrence patterns could be studied. In an earlier analysis of roughly 540 of the donors, high-throughput TCR beta sequencing was used to judge whether each TCR beta V gene segment behaved as functional or pseudogenic. The later analysis used no new phenotypic data to find candidate immune exposures, relying instead on TCR beta sequences and their occurrence across donors. In a later genetic analysis, genome-wide SNP genotypes for 398 of the 666 donors were used, and that subset was treated as a discovery cohort.

In total, 666 healthy bone marrow donors made up the cohort. At the time of sampling, all cohort members were nominally healthy, though unrecorded immune exposures were likely present. The donor tested CMV seropositive, placing the donor among the roughly 270 seropositive members of the cohort. A peripheral blood sample was collected from each donor, and TCR beta sequencing was performed on peripheral blood mononuclear cells. The Qiagen DNeasy Blood Extraction Kit was used to extract genomic DNA from the blood cell samples. Libraries came from the immunoSEQ multiplex PCR assay. The multiplex PCR relied on a mix of 60 forward primers for TCR Vbeta segments and 13 reverse primers for TCR Jbeta segments. A multiplex PCR assay on genomic DNA amplified the CDR3 region of rearranged TCR beta genes. Amplified TCR beta libraries were sequenced as 87-base-pair reads on the Illumina HiSeq System. The original methods were these. A later analysis counted about 80 million unique TCR beta chains across the 600 to 850 repertoires, and some 11 million of these chains were shared by at least two donors. Raw reads were error-corrected and collapsed into unique sequences by a nearest-neighbor algorithm in which closely related sequences were merged to remove PCR and sequencing errors. CDR3 sequences were aligned to IMGT reference sequences to assign V, D and J gene segments. For a sequence to be retained, a match of at least six nucleotides was required to both a V gene segment and a J gene segment. Rearrangements were called productive when the CDR3 lacked stop codons and stayed in frame with V and J; all others were non-productive. CDR3 was defined according to IMGT convention as the region running from the second conserved V-encoded cysteine to the conserved J-encoded phenylalanine. Sequences without an unambiguous match to a single V gene segment were excluded from the earlier analysis of about 600 of the donors. In an earlier analysis of roughly 500 of the donors, V segments were called functional above 56.7% productive rearrangements and were called segregating when the between-donor standard deviation exceeded 5%. To diagnose cytomegalovirus status from the catalog of TCR beta chain sequences, a statistical classification framework was built. In a later analysis, V and J genes were assigned by comparing TCR nucleotide sequences against IMGT/GENE-DB human TR gene sequences. A later analysis assigned CDR3 sequences and most-parsimonious VDJ recombination scenarios with the TCRdist pipeline. In a later analysis, every TCR beta chain was defined by the combination of its CDR3 amino acid sequence and its V-gene family, and reads without a unique V-gene family were dropped. A later analysis removed several hundred highly shared, low-generation-probability nucleotide sequences to deal with suspected cross-contamination and a sequencing artifact. In a later analysis, a clonal expansion index for each public chain was calculated from normalized within-repertoire ranks of inferred template counts. In a later analysis, generation probabilities were computed using a VDJ recombination model fitted to out-of-frame rearrangements, and the results were checked against IGoR. Hypergeometric tests were used in a later analysis to score TCR-TCR, TCR-HLA and TCR-CMV co-occurrence, with a repertoire-size bias correction applied to the TCR pairs. A later analysis estimated false discovery rates by permuting HLA or CMV assignments 20 times. In a later analysis, co-occurring TCRs were grouped with DBSCAN, and TCRdist sequence similarity was added when clustering was performed within HLA-allele-positive subsets. Co-occurrence clustering excluded repertoires with fewer than 30,000 or more than 120,000 public chains, plus five with anomalous nucleotide sharing. Imported from immuneACCESS, the table was reduced by TCRdb to in-frame sequences with V and J called. These copies leave out some clones; in studies compared against another copy, an unresolved V gene accounts for under half, and the cause of the remainder is not known. The V and J calls and clone size are taken from that table; D and trimming were inferred from the DNA. The sample table lists 160,000 or so clones, about 75% of them with a count of one. The biggest ten clones account for approximately 4.4% of the sample.

Overall study outcomes, separate from this receptor: In a later analysis, most CMV-associated TCR beta chains were found to appear HLA-restricted, with HLA associations seemingly driven largely by CMV exposure. Presence/absence analyses assumed roughly uniform sequencing depth across donors, an assumption that may not hold. Because the 87-base-pair reads could not distinguish some IMGT-functional V segments, including TRBV6-2 and TRBV6-3, those segments were excluded. In vitro tests confirmed that a few of the cytomegalovirus-associated TCR beta chains recognize cytomegalovirus antigens. A later analysis reported that several top co-occurrence clusters appeared linked to parvovirus B19, influenza, CMV and Epstein-Barr virus. The classifier was reported to diagnose cytomegalovirus status with high specificity and sensitivity in both the original cohort and the validation cohort. In the study, 150 to 200 TCR beta chains were listed as associated with cytomegalovirus. In a later analysis, TCR association rates were found to vary across HLA loci, with the most associated TCRs seen for DRB1 alleles and the fewest for HLA-C alleles. Only TCR beta chains were sequenced in this cohort, and the absence of alpha or paired-chain data limited detectable features. A later genetic analysis associated a missense DCLRE1C variant with V-gene and J-gene trimming of TCR beta chains, and an independent cohort replicated the association. Linkage disequilibrium might explain the correlated functional status among segregating V segments, but an unknown experimental factor could not be ruled out. It was suggested by the authors that the approach could potentially be generalized to other disease states and immunological phenotypes. Specific HLA alleles were associated with roughly 17,000 TCR beta sequences at a false discovery rate of 0.05 in a later analysis. A cluster of highly shared sequence variants was judged likely to be a technical artifact of the sequencing pipeline. Compared with the roughly 670-donor mean, donors in an Asian-associated ancestry cluster had fewer N-insertions in productive TCRs, according to a later genetic analysis. Assigning TCR associations to individual alleles was difficult when HLA alleles, especially DR and DQ, strongly co-occurred. Broadly in line with IMGT annotations, most TCR beta V segments showed up in productive rearrangements about 90% or about 30% of the time in an earlier analysis of roughly 590 of the donors. A further reported finding was that TCR beta sequences accurately predicted the HLA-A and HLA-B alleles for most subjects in the first cohort. Because HLA typing was unavailable for some donors at each locus, only the typed subset was used in association tests. The only immune exposure information available for the cohort was CMV serostatus. In a later analysis, HLA-associated TCR beta chains were found to be more clonally expanded and to have lower generation probabilities than equally common non-associated chains. Because counts were too low, under 20 rarely observed V segments, including chromosome 9 orphons, were left out of the earlier analysis of some 600 of the donors. While some public TCRs were present in many individuals, most TCR sequences turned up only very rarely across donors.

The V and J segments used are TRBV5-1 and TRBJ2-5; the D region possibly corresponds to TRBD1 (6 bases align). Sequences were obtained from PBMCs. This receptor was taken from a man younger than 35 in good health and CMV-seropositive. The DNA sequence is TGCGCCAGCAGCTTGGGTACAGGGCAGGCAGAGACCCAGTACTTC. This encodes CASSLGTGQAETQYF.